These T cell receptor beta chains were read from a single sample in a study of shared clonotypes between healthy human individuals. Sequencing was performed with immunoSEQ multiplex PCR; in TCRdb, only in-frame clones are kept and a portion is missing. The table records millions of clones, roughly 94% of them present only once. Sequenced input: naive CD4+ T cells sorted from blood. Source of these receptors: a man in his late teens or twenties in good health. Both conserved end residues are part of each CDR3. Fields, in order: clone size, D gene, J gene, V gene, CDR3 protein, CDR3 DNA. The D gene is left open where the match is weak. Part of the rows lack a size; the others show once, few, many or a class for expanded clones.

clone_size: once
d_call: .
j_call: TRBJ2-7
v_call: TRBV7-2
cdr3_aa: CASSLARGAAYEQYF
cdr3_nt: TGTGCCAGCAGCTTAGCGCGCGGGGCGGCCTACGAGCAGTACTTC

clone_size: .
d_call: .
j_call: TRBJ1-1
v_call: TRBV6-4
cdr3_aa: CASSGQAGTEAFF
cdr3_nt: TGTGCCAGCAGTGGACAGGCGGGAACTGAAGCTTTCTTT

clone_size: .
d_call: TRBD2
j_call: TRBJ2-5
v_call: TRBV30
cdr3_aa: CAWSSSITSAKETQYF
cdr3_nt: TGTGCCTGGAGTTCTTCGATTACTAGCGCAAAAGAGACCCAGTACTTC

clone_size: once
d_call: .
j_call: TRBJ1-6
v_call: TRBV30
cdr3_aa: CAWSPNSGSPLHF
cdr3_nt: TGTGCCTGGAGTCCCAATTCTGGTTCACCCCTCCACTTT

clone_size: .
d_call: TRBD1
j_call: TRBJ1-2
v_call: TRBV28
cdr3_aa: CASGRDRGSGYTF
cdr3_nt: TGTGCCAGCGGCAGGGACAGGGGGTCCGGCTACACCTTC

clone_size: .
d_call: .
j_call: TRBJ2-3
v_call: TRBV2
cdr3_aa: CASSPGQISTDTQYF
cdr3_nt: TGTGCCAGCAGTCCCGGACAGATTAGCACAGATACGCAGTATTTT

clone_size: .
d_call: .
j_call: TRBJ1-4
v_call: TRBV6-1
cdr3_aa: CASRARGDVNEKLFF
cdr3_nt: TGTGCCAGCAGAGCAAGGGGGGACGTAAATGAAAAACTGTTTTTT

clone_size: .
d_call: .
j_call: TRBJ2-2
v_call: TRBV19
cdr3_aa: CASNPALGRSGELFF
cdr3_nt: TGTGCCAGTAACCCGGCGCTGGGCAGGTCCGGGGAGCTGTTTTTT

clone_size: .
d_call: .
j_call: TRBJ2-2
v_call: TRBV19
cdr3_aa: CASSLYTGELFF
cdr3_nt: TGTGCCAGTAGTCTTTACACCGGGGAGCTGTTTTTT

clone_size: .
d_call: .
j_call: TRBJ1-4
v_call: TRBV18
cdr3_aa: CASSPTGRGEKLFF
cdr3_nt: TGTGCCAGCTCACCAACAGGGCGTGGTGAAAAACTGTTTTTT

clone_size: .
d_call: .
j_call: TRBJ2-1
v_call: TRBV6-5
cdr3_aa: CASSYWRTSSYNEQFF
cdr3_nt: TGTGCCAGCAGTTACTGGCGGACCAGCTCCTACAATGAGCAGTTCTTC

clone_size: .
d_call: .
j_call: TRBJ2-7
v_call: TRBV5-6
cdr3_aa: CASSPGGIPYEQYF
cdr3_nt: TGTGCCAGCAGCCCCGGGGGTATTCCCTACGAGCAGTACTTC

clone_size: .
d_call: TRBD2
j_call: TRBJ2-7
v_call: TRBV6-6
cdr3_aa: CASSQGLAVIYEQYF
cdr3_nt: TGTGCCAGCAGTCAGGGACTAGCGGTTATCTACGAGCAGTACTTC

clone_size: .
d_call: .
j_call: TRBJ1-1
v_call: TRBV2
cdr3_aa: CASIRDGRTEAFF
cdr3_nt: TGTGCCAGCATCAGGGACGGCAGGACTGAAGCTTTCTTT

clone_size: .
d_call: .
j_call: TRBJ2-7
v_call: TRBV5-1
cdr3_aa: CASSLGHSLDEQYF
cdr3_nt: TGCGCCAGCAGCTTGGGCCACTCACTAGACGAGCAGTACTTC

clone_size: .
d_call: .
j_call: TRBJ2-7
v_call: TRBV5-1
cdr3_aa: CASSLSPTGSSYEQYF
cdr3_nt: TGCGCCAGCAGCTTGTCCCCAACAGGAAGCTCCTACGAGCAGTACTTC

clone_size: .
d_call: .
j_call: TRBJ2-1
v_call: TRBV4-3
cdr3_aa: CASSQETKRFNEQFF
cdr3_nt: TGCGCCAGCAGCCAAGAAACCAAGCGGTTCAATGAGCAGTTCTTC

clone_size: .
d_call: .
j_call: TRBJ2-3
v_call: TRBV6-6
cdr3_aa: CASRTVEASTDTQYF
cdr3_nt: TGTGCCAGCAGGACCGTCGAAGCTAGCACAGATACGCAGTATTTT

clone_size: .
d_call: .
j_call: TRBJ2-4
v_call: TRBV7-2
cdr3_aa: CASSQRQENIQYF
cdr3_nt: TGTGCCAGCAGCCAAAGACAGGAAAACATTCAGTACTTC

clone_size: .
d_call: .
j_call: TRBJ2-7
v_call: TRBV30
cdr3_aa: CAWSVISPGMGEQYF
cdr3_nt: TGTGCCTGGAGTGTCATCTCCCCTGGGATGGGCGAGCAGTACTTC

clone_size: .
d_call: TRBD1
j_call: TRBJ1-5
v_call: TRBV27
cdr3_aa: CASSSGQGSGQPQHF
cdr3_nt: TGTGCCAGCAGTTCGGGACAGGGGTCGGGTCAGCCCCAGCATTTT

clone_size: .
d_call: TRBD1
j_call: TRBJ2-7
v_call: TRBV5-1
cdr3_aa: CASGQTGGGEQYF
cdr3_nt: TGCGCCAGCGGACAGACAGGGGGTGGCGAGCAGTACTTC

clone_size: .
d_call: TRBD1
j_call: TRBJ1-2
v_call: TRBV7-6
cdr3_aa: CASSPGQGDYGYTF
cdr3_nt: TGTGCCAGCAGCCCCGGACAGGGTGACTATGGCTACACCTTC

clone_size: .
d_call: TRBD1
j_call: TRBJ1-2
v_call: TRBV18
cdr3_aa: CASSRDRGEGGYTF
cdr3_nt: TGTGCCAGCTCACGGGACAGGGGAGAAGGTGGCTACACCTTC

clone_size: once
d_call: TRBD2
j_call: TRBJ2-3
v_call: TRBV7-2
cdr3_aa: CASSLGRDTQYF
cdr3_nt: TGTGCCAGCAGCCTCGGGAGGGATACGCAGTATTTT

clone_size: .
d_call: .
j_call: TRBJ2-7
v_call: TRBV7-7
cdr3_aa: CASSLTPASYEQYF
cdr3_nt: TGTGCTAGCAGCTTAACCCCGGCCAGCTACGAGCAGTACTTC

clone_size: .
d_call: TRBD1
j_call: TRBJ1-1
v_call: TRBV6-1
cdr3_aa: CASSNTGGPEAFF
cdr3_nt: TGTGCCAGCAGTAACACAGGGGGCCCTGAAGCTTTCTTT

clone_size: .
d_call: TRBD1
j_call: TRBJ2-3
v_call: TRBV18
cdr3_aa: CASSRPGTGSTDTQYF
cdr3_nt: TGTGCCAGCTCACGCCCCGGGACAGGGAGCACAGATACGCAGTATTTT

clone_size: .
d_call: TRBD1
j_call: TRBJ2-1
v_call: TRBV30
cdr3_aa: CAWSAGTGSNEQFF
cdr3_nt: TGTGCCTGGAGCGCCGGGACAGGGTCGAATGAGCAGTTCTTC

clone_size: .
d_call: .
j_call: TRBJ2-3
v_call: TRBV5-1
cdr3_aa: CASSLAPGTDTQYF
cdr3_nt: TGCGCCAGCAGCTTGGCCCCGGGTACAGATACGCAGTATTTT

clone_size: .
d_call: TRBD2
j_call: TRBJ2-5
v_call: TRBV5-1
cdr3_aa: CASSLGPSGDQETQYF
cdr3_nt: TGCGCCAGCAGCTTGGGTCCTAGCGGGGACCAAGAGACCCAGTACTTC

clone_size: .
d_call: TRBD1
j_call: TRBJ1-1
v_call: TRBV18
cdr3_aa: CASSPPTSRQGANTGAFF
cdr3_nt: TGTGCCAGCTCACCACCGACTAGTAGACAGGGGGCGAACACTGGAGCTTTCTTT

clone_size: .
d_call: TRBD2
j_call: TRBJ2-2
v_call: TRBV30
cdr3_aa: CAWSKTRTSGSNGELFF
cdr3_nt: TGTGCCTGGAGTAAGACCCGGACTAGCGGGAGTAACGGGGAGCTGTTTTTT

clone_size: .
d_call: .
j_call: TRBJ2-5
v_call: TRBV5-1
cdr3_aa: CASSVAGFGEAQYF
cdr3_nt: TGCGCCAGCAGCGTGGCAGGGTTCGGGGAGGCCCAGTACTTC

clone_size: .
d_call: .
j_call: TRBJ1-1
v_call: TRBV19
cdr3_aa: CASSIAGDTEAFF
cdr3_nt: TGTGCCAGTAGTATAGCCGGGGACACTGAAGCTTTCTTT

clone_size: .
d_call: TRBD1
j_call: TRBJ2-2
v_call: TRBV19
cdr3_aa: CAVTGTGFTSGELFF
cdr3_nt: TGTGCCGTAACCGGGACAGGGTTTACATCCGGGGAGCTGTTTTTT

clone_size: .
d_call: .
j_call: TRBJ1-2
v_call: TRBV2
cdr3_aa: CASWRLAYGYTF
cdr3_nt: TGTGCCAGCTGGCGGCTCGCCTATGGCTACACCTTC

clone_size: once
d_call: .
j_call: TRBJ1-1
v_call: TRBV6-5
cdr3_aa: CASTTQVNTEAFF
cdr3_nt: TGTGCCAGCACAACACAGGTGAACACTGAAGCTTTCTTT

clone_size: .
d_call: TRBD2
j_call: TRBJ2-1
v_call: TRBV6-5
cdr3_aa: CASSWTSGSGEQFF
cdr3_nt: TGTGCCAGCAGTTGGACTAGCGGTTCGGGTGAGCAGTTCTTC

clone_size: .
d_call: .
j_call: TRBJ1-6
v_call: TRBV10-3
cdr3_aa: CAISVRLWNSPLHF
cdr3_nt: TGTGCCATCAGTGTAAGGCTGTGGAATTCACCCCTCCACTTT

clone_size: .
d_call: .
j_call: TRBJ1-1
v_call: TRBV30
cdr3_aa: CAWSVKGGNAFF
cdr3_nt: TGTGCCTGGAGTGTAAAAGGCGGGAACGCTTTCTTT

clone_size: .
d_call: .
j_call: TRBJ1-5
v_call: TRBV30
cdr3_aa: CAWSTGINQPQHF
cdr3_nt: TGTGCCTGGAGTACGGGTATCAATCAGCCCCAGCATTTT

clone_size: .
d_call: .
j_call: TRBJ1-2
v_call: TRBV5-1
cdr3_aa: CASSLDFIGGSDGYTF
cdr3_nt: TGCGCCAGCAGCTTGGACTTCATCGGGGGATCGGATGGCTACACCTTC

clone_size: once
d_call: TRBD2
j_call: TRBJ2-1
v_call: TRBV7-2
cdr3_aa: CASSLASGGSSYNEQFF
cdr3_nt: TGTGCCAGCAGCTTGGCTAGCGGGGGAAGCTCCTACAATGAGCAGTTCTTC

clone_size: .
d_call: TRBD2
j_call: TRBJ2-3
v_call: TRBV5-1
cdr3_aa: CASSWGAGGTDTQYF
cdr3_nt: TGCGCCAGCAGCTGGGGAGCGGGAGGAACAGATACGCAGTATTTT

clone_size: .
d_call: .
j_call: TRBJ1-2
v_call: TRBV6-5
cdr3_aa: CASSYEGDYGYTF
cdr3_nt: TGTGCCAGCAGTTACGAAGGAGACTATGGCTACACCTTC

clone_size: .
d_call: .
j_call: TRBJ1-4
v_call: TRBV5-6
cdr3_aa: CASSSDRGASEKLFF
cdr3_nt: TGTGCCAGCAGCAGTGACAGAGGGGCCTCTGAAAAACTGTTTTTT

clone_size: .
d_call: TRBD2
j_call: TRBJ2-7
v_call: TRBV7-2
cdr3_aa: CASSSSGGPSYEQYF
cdr3_nt: TGTGCCAGCAGCTCTAGCGGAGGACCCTCCTACGAGCAGTACTTC

clone_size: .
d_call: .
j_call: TRBJ1-1
v_call: TRBV5-1
cdr3_aa: CASSSTGNTEAFF
cdr3_nt: TGCGCCAGCAGCTCGACAGGAAACACTGAAGCTTTCTTT

clone_size: .
d_call: .
j_call: TRBJ1-5
v_call: TRBV18
cdr3_aa: CASSETGLRDQPQHF
cdr3_nt: TGTGCCAGCTCCGAAACAGGGCTGCGCGATCAGCCCCAGCATTTT

clone_size: once
d_call: TRBD2
j_call: TRBJ2-5
v_call: TRBV4-3
cdr3_aa: CASSQLVLAEQETQYF
cdr3_nt: TGCGCCAGCAGCCAACTAGTTCTAGCGGAACAAGAGACCCAGTACTTC

clone_size: .
d_call: TRBD1
j_call: TRBJ2-5
v_call: TRBV29-1
cdr3_aa: CSVDGPDRGGQTQYF
cdr3_nt: TGCAGCGTGGACGGACCGGACAGGGGTGGGCAGACCCAGTACTTC

clone_size: once
d_call: .
j_call: TRBJ2-1
v_call: TRBV6-1
cdr3_aa: CASSELAPIVQFF
cdr3_nt: TGTGCCAGCAGTGAACTAGCGCCTATTGTGCAGTTCTTC

clone_size: .
d_call: TRBD2
j_call: TRBJ2-7
v_call: TRBV15
cdr3_aa: CATSSGGSVYEQYF
cdr3_nt: TGTGCCACCAGCAGCGGGGGGTCCGTCTACGAGCAGTACTTC